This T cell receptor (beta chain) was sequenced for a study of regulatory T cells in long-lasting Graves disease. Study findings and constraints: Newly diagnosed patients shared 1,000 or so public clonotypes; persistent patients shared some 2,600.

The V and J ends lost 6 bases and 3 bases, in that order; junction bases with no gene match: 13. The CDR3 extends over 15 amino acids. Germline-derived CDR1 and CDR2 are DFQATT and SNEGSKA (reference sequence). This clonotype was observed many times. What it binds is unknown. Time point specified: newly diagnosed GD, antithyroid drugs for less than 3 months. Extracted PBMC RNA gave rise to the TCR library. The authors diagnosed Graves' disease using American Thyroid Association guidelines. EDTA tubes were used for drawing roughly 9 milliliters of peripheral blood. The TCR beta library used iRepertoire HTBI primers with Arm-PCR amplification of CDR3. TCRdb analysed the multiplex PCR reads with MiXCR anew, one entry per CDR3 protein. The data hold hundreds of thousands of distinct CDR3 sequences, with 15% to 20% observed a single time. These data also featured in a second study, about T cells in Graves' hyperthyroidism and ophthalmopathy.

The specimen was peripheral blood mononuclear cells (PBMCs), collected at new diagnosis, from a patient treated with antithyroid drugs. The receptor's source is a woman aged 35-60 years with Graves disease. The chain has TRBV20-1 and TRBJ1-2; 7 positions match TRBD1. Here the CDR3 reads CSAADRLGGDYGYTF. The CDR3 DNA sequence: TGCAGTGCCGCGGACAGGCTTGGGGGGGACTATGGCTACACCTTC.